This TCR beta chain was identified in a study of regulatory T cells (dated by TCRdb to between 2018 and 2020). Background on the whole study: The study compared T-cell receptor beta repertoires of sorted regulatory, conventional CD4+ and CD8+ T cells between CD3G-deficient patients and healthy controls. The research as a whole found: CD8+ T cells from patients showed a nonsignificant trend toward lower Shannon entropy than control CD8+ cells. Patient repertoires showed restricted unique TRB V-J pairs and skewed V and J gene usage, most marked in regulatory T cells.

With respect to this clone: Which antigen it targets is not known. The sample holds no much larger clone one base away, and base qualities are not on file.

The multiplex PCR relied on 52 forward TRBV primers and 13 reverse TRBJ primers, and amplification bias was corrected through assay-based and computational methods. Within the immunoSEQ assay, multiplex PCR amplified rearranged TRB loci from genomic DNA. Sequencing of the TRB amplicons was done on an Illumina HiSeq platform. The authors' pipeline ran thus. Custom algorithms error-filtered the raw sequences and aligned the raw sequences to reference gene sequences, after which the immunoSEQ online tools were used for analysis. Frequencies of productive and nonproductive TRB rearrangements were assessed among unique sequences as well as among total sequences. The likelihood of self-reactivity was estimated by examining two features, hydrophobicity and amino acid composition, of TRB CDR3 positions 6 and 7. Prism software was used to run t tests, Mann-Whitney tests or two-way ANOVA for comparisons between groups. Here the immuneACCESS table is served through TCRdb, limited to in-frame sequences with V and J called. Missing clones are a known gap in these copies; in checked studies unresolved V genes cover under half, and the rest lacks a known reason. V, J and clone size are those of that table, while D and trimming were read from the DNA. The sample table shows about 2,000 clones, and around 64% are seen once. Around 35% of the sample is taken by the ten largest.

Evidence of autoimmunity was present in all CD3G-deficient patients, and the autoimmunity was more severe in two of the patients. At testing, patients were between 2 and 39 years old and showed lower naive and higher memory CD4+ and CD8+ T-cell proportions. Several individuals with CD3G deficiency were included in the patient group. Patient samples and clinical data came from an international physician network spanning the United States, Europe and Asia. Ficoll density separation was used to isolate peripheral blood mononuclear cells. CD3+ CD8+ CD4- T cells were isolated using a FACSAria cell sorter. The sequence was collected from a person aged 25 to 39 with CD3G deficiency. Sequenced: CD8+ T cells sorted from blood.

The CDR3 protein sequence reads: CASSFPTADTQYF. The DNA sequence is as follows: TGTGCCAGCAGCTTCCCGACGGCGGATACGCAGTATTTT. The rearrangement joined TRBV7-9 to TRBJ2-3; there is no confident call for the D gene. Reading the germline V gene (reference sequence) gives CDR1 SEHNR and CDR2 FQNEAQ. The CDR3 numbers 13 residues from cysteine through phenylalanine. Just CDR3 DNA is preserved here, 39 bases in frame from base 1. V lost 3 bases and J lost 6 bases; the stretch between them is 10 bases long.